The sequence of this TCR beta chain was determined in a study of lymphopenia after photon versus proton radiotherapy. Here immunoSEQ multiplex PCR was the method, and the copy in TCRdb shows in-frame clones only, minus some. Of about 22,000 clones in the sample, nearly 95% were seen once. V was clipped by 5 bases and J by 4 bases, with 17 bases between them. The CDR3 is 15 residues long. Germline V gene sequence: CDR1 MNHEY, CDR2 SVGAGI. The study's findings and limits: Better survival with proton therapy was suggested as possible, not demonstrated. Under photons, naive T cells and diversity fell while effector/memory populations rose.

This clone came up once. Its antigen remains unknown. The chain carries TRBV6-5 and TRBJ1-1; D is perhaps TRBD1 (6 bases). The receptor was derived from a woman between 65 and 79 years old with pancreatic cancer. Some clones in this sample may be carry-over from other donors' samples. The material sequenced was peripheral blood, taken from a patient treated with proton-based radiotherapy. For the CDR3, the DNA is TGTGCCAGCAGTCCCCGGACAGTTGGTCCCACTGAAGCTTTCTTT. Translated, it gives CASSPRTVGPTEAFF.